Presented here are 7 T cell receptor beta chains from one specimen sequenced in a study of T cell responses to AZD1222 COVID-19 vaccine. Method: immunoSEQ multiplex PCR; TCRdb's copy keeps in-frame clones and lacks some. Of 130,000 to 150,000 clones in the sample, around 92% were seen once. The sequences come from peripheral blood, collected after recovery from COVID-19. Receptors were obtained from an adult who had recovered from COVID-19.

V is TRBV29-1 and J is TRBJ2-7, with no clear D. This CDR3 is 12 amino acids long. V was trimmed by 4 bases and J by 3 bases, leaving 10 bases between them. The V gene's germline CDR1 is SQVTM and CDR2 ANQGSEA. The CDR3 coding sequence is TGCAGCGTTGGCGACGGTTACTACGAGCAGTACTTC. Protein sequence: CSVGDGYYEQYF.

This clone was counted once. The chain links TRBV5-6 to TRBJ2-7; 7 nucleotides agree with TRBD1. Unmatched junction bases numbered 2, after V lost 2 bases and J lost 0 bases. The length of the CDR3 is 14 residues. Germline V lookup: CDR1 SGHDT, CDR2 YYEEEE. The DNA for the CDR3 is TGTGCCAGCAGCTTAAGACAGGGCTCCTACGAGCAGTACTTC. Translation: CASSLRQGSYEQYF.

The CDR3 spells CASSKFGPTNTGELFF. CDR3 bases: TGTGCCAGTAGTAAGTTTGGACCGACGAACACCGGGGAGCTGTTTTTT. The gene calls are TRBV19 and TRBJ2-2; D gene uncertain. V gave up 4 bases and J gave up 0 bases, with 12 bases separating them. CDR3 length: 16 residues. Germline CDR1 and CDR2: LNHDA and SQIVND (reference sequence). The full variable domain, its missing parts supplied by reference TRBV19 and TRBJ2-2, is DGGITQSPKYLFRKEGQNVTLSCEQNLNHDAMYWYRQDPGQGLRLIYYSQIVNDFQKGDIAEGYSVSREKKESFPLTVTSAQKNPTAFYLCASSKFGPTNTGELFFGEGSRLTVL.

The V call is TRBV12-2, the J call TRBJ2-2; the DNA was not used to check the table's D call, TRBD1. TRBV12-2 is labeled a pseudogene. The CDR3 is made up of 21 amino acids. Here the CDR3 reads CASRLLSEGTGKGPNTGELFF. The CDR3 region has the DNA TGTGCAAGTCGTTTACTCTCAGAGGGGACAGGGAAAGGACCGAACACCGGGGAGCTGTTTTTT.

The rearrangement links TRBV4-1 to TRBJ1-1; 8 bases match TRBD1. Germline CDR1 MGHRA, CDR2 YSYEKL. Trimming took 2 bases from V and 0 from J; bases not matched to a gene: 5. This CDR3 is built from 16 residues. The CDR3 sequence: CASSQPTGVMNTEAFF. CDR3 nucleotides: TGCGCCAGCAGCCAACCGACAGGGGTTATGAACACTGAAGCTTTCTTT.

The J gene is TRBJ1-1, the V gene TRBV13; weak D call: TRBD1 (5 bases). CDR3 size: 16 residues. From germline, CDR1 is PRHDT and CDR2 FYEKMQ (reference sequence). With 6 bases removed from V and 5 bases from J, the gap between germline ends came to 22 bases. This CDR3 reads CASSSAGPRRGTEAFF. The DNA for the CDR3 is TGTGCCAGCAGTTCCGCCGGACCGCGCCGGGGGACTGAAGCTTTCTTT.

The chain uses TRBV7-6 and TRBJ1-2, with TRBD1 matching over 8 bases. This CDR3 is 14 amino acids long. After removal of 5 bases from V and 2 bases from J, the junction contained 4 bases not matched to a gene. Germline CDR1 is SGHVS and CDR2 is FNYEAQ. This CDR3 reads CASSIGQGNYGYTF. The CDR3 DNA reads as TGTGCCAGCAGCATAGGACAGGGAAACTATGGCTACACCTTC.